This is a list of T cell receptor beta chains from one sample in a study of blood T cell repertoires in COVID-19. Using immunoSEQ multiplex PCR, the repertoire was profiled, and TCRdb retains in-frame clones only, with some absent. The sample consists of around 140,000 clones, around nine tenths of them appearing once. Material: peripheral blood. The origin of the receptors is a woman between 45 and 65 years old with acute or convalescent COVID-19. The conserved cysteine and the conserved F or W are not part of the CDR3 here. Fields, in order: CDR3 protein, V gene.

cdr3_aa: ASSLRQGDTGELF; v_call: TRBV5-1
cdr3_aa: ASSFKTSGASGDTQY; v_call: TRBV5-1
cdr3_aa: ASSLRVAGGTNEQF; v_call: TRBV5-1
cdr3_aa: ASSPIPADTEAF; v_call: TRBV5-1
cdr3_aa: ASSPAGYRNYGYT; v_call: TRBV7-9
cdr3_aa: ASSSSRGHEQF; v_call: TRBV5-1
cdr3_aa: ASRLTSLSSYEQY; v_call: TRBV6-6
cdr3_aa: ASSQISGSSYNEQF; v_call: TRBV3-1/TRBV3-2
cdr3_aa: ASSLDLIGTGAYEQY; v_call: TRBV11-2
cdr3_aa: ASSRRDRVDYGYT; v_call: TRBV28
cdr3_aa: ASSVEAGVMFDTQY; v_call: TRBV9
cdr3_aa: ASSQDGAGGYT; v_call: TRBV4-2
cdr3_aa: ASRAQGNYGYT; v_call: TRBV19
cdr3_aa: ASSLSSGYEQY; v_call: TRBV7-2
cdr3_aa: ASVRYTEAF; v_call: TRBV12-3/TRBV12-4
cdr3_aa: ASSPPTGTYEQY; v_call: TRBV19
cdr3_aa: ASSLLFYGYT; v_call: TRBV12-3/TRBV12-4
cdr3_aa: ASSPDRLTTNEKLF; v_call: TRBV7-6
cdr3_aa: ASSLWAGGNEKLF; v_call: TRBV5-1
cdr3_aa: ASSPMGQGKNEQF; v_call: TRBV18
cdr3_aa: ASSYTGANTEAF; v_call: TRBV7-3
cdr3_aa: ASSVEGGRGWNSPLH; v_call: TRBV9
cdr3_aa: AISESVDSVLYGYT; v_call: TRBV10-3
cdr3_aa: ARSLIQGQGSYEQY; v_call: TRBV5-3
cdr3_aa: ASIPTGALMNTEAF; v_call: TRBV2
cdr3_aa: ASSPQGAQETQY; v_call: TRBV18
cdr3_aa: ASSLGQGGNTIY; v_call: TRBV5-1
cdr3_aa: ASSQDRVNYGYT; v_call: TRBV4-2
cdr3_aa: ASSSQGADTGELF; v_call: TRBV5-1
cdr3_aa: ASSPPSRTRNEQF; v_call: TRBV13
cdr3_aa: ASSLAGTEETQY; v_call: TRBV5-1
cdr3_aa: ASSSQGANQPQH; v_call: TRBV5-5
cdr3_aa: ASSQDGPGTGDTQY; v_call: TRBV4-1
cdr3_aa: ASSETLAGRNEQF; v_call: TRBV2
cdr3_aa: ASRQGAEETQY; v_call: TRBV2
cdr3_aa: ATLQTYSNQPQH; v_call: TRBV19
cdr3_aa: ASSLATSRTDTQY; v_call: TRBV5-1
cdr3_aa: ASSLWGEMSGGSPVTQY; v_call: TRBV7-3
cdr3_aa: ASSRDISYEQY; v_call: TRBV7-9
cdr3_aa: ASRGLNYGYT; v_call: TRBV19
cdr3_aa: ASSQGGQGNTIY; v_call: TRBV4-1
cdr3_aa: ASSPRGVGSNSPLH; v_call: TRBV9
cdr3_aa: SASNSGGLETQY; v_call: TRBV20-1
cdr3_aa: ASSLNRGDGYT; v_call: TRBV27
cdr3_aa: AISDFTGGDYGYT; v_call: TRBV10-3
cdr3_aa: ASSYGWTGGNTEAF; v_call: TRBV6-5
cdr3_aa: ASSTFRQDGYT; v_call: TRBV27
cdr3_aa: ASSPGQKNIQY; v_call: TRBV5-4
cdr3_aa: ASNSGTLQETQY; v_call: TRBV3-1/TRBV3-2
cdr3_aa: ASSDFVGTGELF; v_call: TRBV10-1
cdr3_aa: ASSSLAPGRGNNEQF; v_call: TRBV7-3
cdr3_aa: ASSSRTSGRAAPYEQY; v_call: TRBV7-9
cdr3_aa: ASSRADRGLREQY; v_call: TRBV13
cdr3_aa: ATSPGVAALYGYT; v_call: TRBV6-5